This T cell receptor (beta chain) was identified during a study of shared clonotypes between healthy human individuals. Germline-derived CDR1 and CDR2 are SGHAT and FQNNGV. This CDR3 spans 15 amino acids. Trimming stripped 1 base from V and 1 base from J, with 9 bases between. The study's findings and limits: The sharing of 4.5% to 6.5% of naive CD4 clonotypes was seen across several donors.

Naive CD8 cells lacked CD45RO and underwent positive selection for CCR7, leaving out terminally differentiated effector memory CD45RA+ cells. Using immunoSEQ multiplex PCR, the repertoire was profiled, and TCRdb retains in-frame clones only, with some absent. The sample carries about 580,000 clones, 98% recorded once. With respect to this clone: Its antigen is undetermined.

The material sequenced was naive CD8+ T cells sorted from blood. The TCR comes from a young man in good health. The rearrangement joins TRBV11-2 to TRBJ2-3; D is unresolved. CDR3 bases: TGTGCCAGCAGCTTAGTAGGCCCCGGCACAGATACGCAGTATTTT. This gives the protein CASSLVGPGTDTQYF.